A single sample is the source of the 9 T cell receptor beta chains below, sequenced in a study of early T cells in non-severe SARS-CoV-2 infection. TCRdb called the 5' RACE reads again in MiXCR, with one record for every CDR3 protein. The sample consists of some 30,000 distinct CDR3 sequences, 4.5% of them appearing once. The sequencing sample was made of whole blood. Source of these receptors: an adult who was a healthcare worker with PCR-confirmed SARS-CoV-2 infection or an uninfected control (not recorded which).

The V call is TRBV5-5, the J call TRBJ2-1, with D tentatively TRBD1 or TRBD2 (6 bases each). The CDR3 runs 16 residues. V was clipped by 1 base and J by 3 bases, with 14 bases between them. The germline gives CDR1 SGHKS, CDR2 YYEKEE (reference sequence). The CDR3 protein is CASSLPGAQGYNEQFF. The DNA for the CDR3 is TGTGCCAGCAGCTTGCCGGGGGCCCAGGGCTACAATGAGCAGTTCTTC.

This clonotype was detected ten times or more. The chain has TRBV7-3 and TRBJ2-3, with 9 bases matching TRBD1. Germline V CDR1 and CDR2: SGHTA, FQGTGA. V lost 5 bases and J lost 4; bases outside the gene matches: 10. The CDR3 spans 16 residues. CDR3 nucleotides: TGTGCCAGCAGCCAGAGATCGGGACAGGGATCAGATACGCAGTATTTT. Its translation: CASSQRSGQGSDTQYF.

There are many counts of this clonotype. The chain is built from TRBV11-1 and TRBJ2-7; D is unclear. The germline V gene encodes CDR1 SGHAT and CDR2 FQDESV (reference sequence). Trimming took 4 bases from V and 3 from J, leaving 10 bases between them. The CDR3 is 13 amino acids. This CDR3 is CASSWWKGYEQYF. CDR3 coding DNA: TGTGCCAGCAGCTGGTGGAAGGGCTACGAGCAGTACTTC. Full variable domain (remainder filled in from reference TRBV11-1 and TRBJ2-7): EAEVAQSPRYKITEKSQAVAFWCDPISGHATLYWYRQILGQGPELLVQFQDESVVDDSQLPKDRFSAERLKGVDSTLKIQPAELGDSAMYLCASSWWKGYEQYFGPGTRLTVT.

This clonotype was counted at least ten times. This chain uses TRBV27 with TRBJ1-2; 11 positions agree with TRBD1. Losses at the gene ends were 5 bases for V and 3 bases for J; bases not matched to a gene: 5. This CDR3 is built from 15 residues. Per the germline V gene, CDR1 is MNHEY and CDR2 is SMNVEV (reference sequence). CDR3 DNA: TGTGCCAGCAGTCGGGACAGGGGGACCGACTATGGCTACACCTTC. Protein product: CASSRDRGTDYGYTF.

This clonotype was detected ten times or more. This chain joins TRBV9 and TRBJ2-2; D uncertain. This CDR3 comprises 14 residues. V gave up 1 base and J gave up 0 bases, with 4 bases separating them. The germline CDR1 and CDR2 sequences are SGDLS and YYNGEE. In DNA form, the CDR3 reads TGTGCCAGCAGCGTAAAGCCGAACACCGGGGAGCTGTTTTTT. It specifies CASSVKPNTGELFF.

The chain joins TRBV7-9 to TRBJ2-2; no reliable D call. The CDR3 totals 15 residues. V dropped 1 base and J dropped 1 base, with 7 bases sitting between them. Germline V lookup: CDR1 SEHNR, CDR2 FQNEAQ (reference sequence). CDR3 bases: TGTGCCAGCAGCTTAGGCCCACTGAACACCGGGGAGCTGTTTTTT. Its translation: CASSLGPLNTGELFF.

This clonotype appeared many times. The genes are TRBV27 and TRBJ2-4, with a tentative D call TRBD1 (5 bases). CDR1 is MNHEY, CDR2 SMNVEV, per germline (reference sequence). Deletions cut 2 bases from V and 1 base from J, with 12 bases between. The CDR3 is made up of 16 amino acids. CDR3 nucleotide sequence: TGTGCCAGCAGTTTAAGAAGGCCAGGGGCCAAAAACATTCAGTACTTC. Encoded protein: CASSLRRPGAKNIQYF.

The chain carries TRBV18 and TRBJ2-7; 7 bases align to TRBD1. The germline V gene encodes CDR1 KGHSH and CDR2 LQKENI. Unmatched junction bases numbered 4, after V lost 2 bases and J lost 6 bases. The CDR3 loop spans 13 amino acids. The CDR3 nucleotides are TGTGCCAGCTCACCAAACAGGGGATCCGAGCAGTACTTC. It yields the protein CASSPNRGSEQYF.

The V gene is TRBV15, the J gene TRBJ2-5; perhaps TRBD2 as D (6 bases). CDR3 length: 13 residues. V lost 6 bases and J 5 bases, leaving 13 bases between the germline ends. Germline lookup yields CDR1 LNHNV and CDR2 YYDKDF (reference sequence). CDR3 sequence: CATRIGGSETQYF. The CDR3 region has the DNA TGTGCCACCAGGATAGGAGGGAGTGAGACCCAGTACTTC.